This TCR beta chain is drawn from a study of T cell responses to AZD1222 COVID-19 vaccine. The CDR3 length is 15 residues. CDR1 is SGHTA and CDR2 is FQGNSA in the germline V gene. The trim removed 1 base at V and 1 base at J, leaving 2 bases unmatched. Some clones are missing from TCRdb's copy, which holds only in-frame ones; the method was immunoSEQ multiplex PCR. The repertoire holds around 150,000 clones, approximately 88% seen once, with 3% to 4% in the top ten. This TCR was recovered from an adult in good health. This specimen consisted of peripheral blood, obtained on day 0 of MenACWY control vaccination. The chain uses TRBV7-2 and TRBJ1-1; 8 bases line up with TRBD1. The CDR3 nucleotides are TGTGCCAGCAGCTTAGTGGGGACAGGGAACACTGAAGCTTTCTTT. It yields the protein CASSLVGTGNTEAFF.